One and the same sample provided the 18 T cell receptor beta chains below, sequenced in a study of cytomegalovirus exposure and HLA in healthy donors (dated by TCRdb to 2016 to 2017). Libraries were built with the immunoSEQ multiplex PCR assay. A mixture of 60 forward primers for TCR Vbeta segments and 13 reverse primers for TCR Jbeta segments was used in the multiplex PCR. TCRdb carries this immuneACCESS record with in-frame sequences only. Its versions omit some clonotypes, under half of them owing to an unresolved V gene in the studies checked, with the rest unexplained. Here the sample has 180,000 or so clones; approximately 72% occur a single time. Roughly 2.5% of the sample comes from the top ten. Sequenced input: PBMCs. The origin of the receptors is a human donor in good health.

The chain combines TRBV10-3 with TRBJ1-1, with D perhaps matching TRBD1 (5 bases). The CDR3 contains 16 residues. Germline loops: CDR1 ENHRY, CDR2 SYGVKD. With 5 bases removed from V and 5 bases from J, the gap between germline ends came to 21 bases. The CDR3 DNA reads TGTGCCATCAGTTATAGGGGCCCAGCAACCGGAACTGAAGCTTTCTTT. As protein: CAISYRGPATGTEAFF.

The chain has TRBV7-3 and TRBJ1-2; possible D gene TRBD1, 5 bases. The V gene lost 8 bases and the J gene lost 5 bases, with 12 bases spanning the gap. The CDR3 loop spans 12 amino acids. The germline V gene has CDR1 SGHTA and CDR2 FQGTGA. CDR3 DNA sequence: TGTGCCAGCGGAGAGGCAGGGTATGGCTACACCTTC. Its protein product is CASGEAGYGYTF. The whole variable domain, filled in from reference TRBV7-3 and TRBJ1-2, reads GAGVSQTPSNKVTEKGKYVELRCDPISGHTALYWYRQSLGQGPEFLIYFQGTGAADDSGLPNDRFFAVRPEGSVSTLKIQRTERGDSAVYLCASGEAGYGYTFGSGTRLTVV.

This chain links TRBV19 with TRBJ2-5, with 11 nucleotides matching TRBD2. J lost 3 bases, V lost 3 bases, and 0 bases had no gene match. Per germline, CDR1 LNHDA and CDR2 SQIVND (reference sequence). The CDR3 contains 14 residues. In DNA form, the CDR3 reads TGTGCCAGTAGTATGGGACTAGCGGAAGAGACCCAGTACTTC. This gives the protein CASSMGLAEETQYF.

The chain employs TRBV29-1 and TRBJ1-1, with unresolved D. The CDR3 consists of 10 residues. V was trimmed by 1 base and J by 7 bases, leaving 4 bases between them. CDR1 is SQVTM and CDR2 is ANQGSEA in the germline V gene. The CDR3 sequence is CSVEVREAFF. As DNA, the CDR3 is TGCAGCGTTGAAGTCCGTGAAGCTTTCTTT.

The rearrangement uses TRBV2 and TRBJ1-5, with 9 bases aligning to TRBD1. The CDR3 sequence is 14 residues long. V was clipped by 6 bases and J by 6 bases; unmatched bases: 6. CDR1 and CDR2 (germline): SNHLY, FYNNEI. The CDR3 spells CASSDGTGRQPQHF. In DNA, the CDR3 is TGTGCCAGCAGCGACGGGACAGGGCGTCAGCCCCAGCATTTT.

The genes are TRBV5-1 and TRBJ1-2; D gene unclear. The germline gives CDR1 SGHRS, CDR2 YFSETQ. V lost 4 bases, J lost 11 bases, and 15 bases lay in between. This CDR3 spans 12 amino acids. CDR3 sequence (DNA): TGCGCCAGCAGCCCCGGACGTACGGGGTACACCTTC. It specifies CASSPGRTGYTF.

The chain is built from TRBV5-6 and TRBJ2-1, with a tentative D call TRBD1 (5 bases). CDR1 and CDR2 (germline): SGHDT, YYEEEE. CDR3 length equals 15 residues. Between the trimmed V and J ends, which lost 3 bases and 0 bases, there was a span of 10 bases. Here the CDR3 reads CASSYTTVSYNEQFF. The CDR3 DNA is TGTGCCAGCAGCTACACGACAGTCTCCTACAATGAGCAGTTCTTC.

V gene TRBV9 combines with J gene TRBJ1-1; D ambiguous. The CDR3 length is 15 residues. Germline V lookup: CDR1 SGDLS, CDR2 YYNGEE. Between the trimmed V and J ends, which lost 3 bases and 1 base, there was a span of 13 bases. CDR3 nucleotides: TGTGCCAGCAGCGGCCATTTAGCCCCGAACACTGAAGCTTTCTTT. It codes for CASSGHLAPNTEAFF.

This sequence joins TRBV7-8 and TRBJ1-4; tentatively, D is TRBD1 (5 bases). This CDR3 is built from 18 residues. Germline-derived CDR1 and CDR2 are SGHVS and FQNEAQ. The V gene lost 1 base and the J gene lost 0 bases, with 15 bases spanning the gap. The chain's CDR3 is CASSLGGGFAATNEKLFF. As DNA, the CDR3 is TGTGCCAGCAGCTTAGGTGGGGGGTTCGCAGCAACTAATGAAAAACTGTTTTTT.

As to this clone: Other DNA sequences in this specimen translate into the identical CDR3. The chain couples TRBV30 to TRBJ1-6; 8 bases are a match to TRBD1. Germline assignment: CDR1 GTSNPN and CDR2 SVGIG (reference sequence). J was trimmed by 5 bases and V by 3 bases; bases with no gene match: 3. This CDR3 contains 14 residues. The CDR3 DNA reads TGTGCCTGGAGCGCGGGACAGGATAATTCACCCCTCCACTTT. It is translated as CAWSAGQDNSPLHF.

V gene TRBV4-1 combines with J gene TRBJ2-3, with D possibly TRBD2 on 7 matching bases. CDR3 length: 16 amino acids. CDR1 and CDR2 (germline): MGHRA, YSYEKL. The V and J ends lost 2 bases and 3 bases respectively, with 15 bases between them. The CDR3 region has the DNA TGCGCCAGCAGCCAACGGGCGGGGGCGCGAACAGATACGCAGTATTTT. Its translation is CASSQRAGARTDTQYF.

The V and J genes are TRBV30 and TRBJ1-4; possible D gene TRBD1, 6 bases. The length of the CDR3 is 14 residues. CDR1 GTSNPN and CDR2 SVGIG come from the germline V gene (reference sequence). V was pared by 1 base and J by 0 bases, with 6 bases between. CDR3 residues: CAWSGQATNEKLFF. The CDR3 nucleotides read TGTGCCTGGAGTGGACAGGCAACTAATGAAAAACTGTTTTTT.

This chain joins TRBV5-4 and TRBJ2-7, with 7 bases matching TRBD1. The CDR3 totals 16 residues. The trim removed 4 bases at V and 0 bases at J, leaving 10 bases unmatched. CDR1 and CDR2 (germline): SGHNT, YYREEE (reference sequence). CDR3: CASSGRTGISSYEQYF. CDR3 bases: TGTGCCAGCAGCGGCCGGACAGGAATCAGCTCCTACGAGCAGTACTTC.

The gene calls are TRBV6-5 and TRBJ2-7; 7 positions agree with TRBD2. V trimming: 5 bases; J trimming: 2 bases; junction bases outside the gene matches: 9. The CDR3 length is 15 residues. Germline V gives CDR1 MNHEY, CDR2 SVGAGI. DNA for the CDR3: TGTGCCAGCAGTAAAACAGCGGGGAAGACCTACGAGCAGTACTTC. Translated, it gives CASSKTAGKTYEQYF.

The chain employs TRBV9 and TRBJ1-3; perhaps TRBD1 as D (5 bases). The germline gives CDR1 SGDLS, CDR2 YYNGEE. The CDR3 has 14 amino acids. Trimming took off 4 bases at V and 0 bases at J, with 8 bases between the two ends. The CDR3 nucleotides read TGTGCCAGCAGCCCGGACATCTCTGGAAACACCATATATTTT. It translates to CASSPDISGNTIYF.

The genes are TRBV2 and TRBJ1-6; D is ambiguous. CDR3 length: 12 residues. The V end was cut by 1 base, the J end by 15 bases, with 10 bases between. Germline V CDR1 and CDR2: SNHLY, FYNNEI. CDR3 DNA sequence: TGTGCCAGCAGTGAAGTCCGGAGTCTCCTCCACTTT. Protein: CASSEVRSLLHF.

This clone was picked up a small number of times. V is TRBV5-1 and J is TRBJ2-7; 8 bases line up with TRBD1. The CDR3 covers 15 residues. Germline CDR1 SGHRS, CDR2 YFSETQ. V lost 0 bases, J lost 5 bases, and 7 bases stayed unmatched. CDR3 sequence reads: CASSLAGQGYHEQYF. The CDR3 DNA follows: TGCGCCAGCAGCTTGGCTGGACAGGGATATCACGAGCAGTACTTC. The full variable domain, with the rest looked up from reference TRBV5-1 and TRBJ2-7, is KAGVTQTPRYLIKTRGQQVTLSCSPISGHRSVSWYQQTPGQGLQFLFEYFSETQRNKGNFPGRFSGRQFSNSRSEMNVSTLELGDSALYLCASSLAGQGYHEQYFGPGTRLTVT.

V usage is TRBV2 and J usage is TRBJ2-7, with TRBD1 matching over 10 bases. The germline CDR1 and CDR2 sequences are SNHLY and FYNNEI. With 6 bases clipped from V and 7 bases from J, the junction kept 9 bases outside the gene matches. This CDR3 is built from 14 residues. The CDR3 region has the DNA TGTGCCAGCAGGGCGGACAGGGGACAGGGGGAGCAGTACTTC. This codes for CASRADRGQGEQYF.